Following are 4 T cell receptor beta chains from one sample sequenced in a study of T cell responses to AZD1222 COVID-19 vaccine. Some clones are missing from TCRdb's copy, which holds only in-frame ones; the method was immunoSEQ multiplex PCR. Here the sample spans 150,000 to 200,000 clones, over 85% being singletons. The sample was peripheral blood, taken 28 days after the second dose of the MenACWY control vaccine. The source is an adult who received the MenACWY meningococcal vaccine as a control.

Regarding this clone: The sample has other DNA sequences that encode this CDR3 too. The rearrangement joins TRBV19 to TRBJ1-4; TRBD1 aligns across 7 bases. CDR3 length: 14 amino acids. Germline V CDR1 and CDR2: LNHDA, SQIVND (reference sequence). Trimming removed 7 bases from V and 3 bases from J; junction bases left unmatched: 5. CDR3 in amino acids: CASKGGQANEKLFF. The DNA of the CDR3 is TGTGCCAGTAAAGGAGGACAGGCTAATGAAAAACTGTTTTTT.

This chain connects TRBV10-3 to TRBJ1-2, with 10 positions matching TRBD1. The CDR3 covers 15 residues. CDR1 and CDR2 (germline): ENHRY, SYGVKD. Unmatched junction bases numbered 7, after V lost 6 bases and J lost 3 bases. CDR3 in DNA: TGTGCCATCAGCCCCGGGACAGGGGTGGACTATGGCTACACCTTC. Translated: CAISPGTGVDYGYTF.

This chain connects TRBV5-1 to TRBJ2-5; D is uncertain. Per germline, CDR1 SGHRS and CDR2 YFSETQ. Trimming removed 0 bases from V and 5 bases from J, with 14 bases in between. The CDR3 spans 15 residues. CDR3 nucleotides: TGCGCCAGCAGCTTGGTTTCGGAGTCTAGGGAGACCCAGTACTTC. This sequence encodes CASSLVSESRETQYF.

This sequence joins TRBV2 and TRBJ2-2; TRBD2 is a possible D gene (5 bases). V was pared by 9 bases and J by 6 bases, with 14 bases between. The CDR3 loop spans 13 amino acids. The germline V gene encodes CDR1 SNHLY and CDR2 FYNNEI. DNA of the CDR3: TGTGCCAGGGGAGTGGGAGTGTCCGGGGAGCTGTTTTTT. This encodes CARGVGVSGELFF.